This entry describes one T cell receptor beta chain. This entry comes from a study of radiotherapy plus CTLA-4 blockade in lung cancer. The data were produced by immunoSEQ multiplex PCR, yet TCRdb's version contains in-frame clones alone and is incomplete. Of roughly 54,000 clones listed, roughly three quarters are singletons. The germline CDR1 and CDR2 sequences are MGHRA and YSYEKL. The V and J ends lost 4 bases and 7 bases, in that order; junction bases with no gene match: 5. The CDR3 consists of 14 residues. The material was peripheral blood, obtained from a patient treated with radiotherapy plus ipilimumab. The chain carries TRBV4-1 and TRBJ1-5; 9 bases are shared with TRBD1. This clonotype was sampled from a human donor with non-small cell lung cancer who had a partial response to radiotherapy plus ipilimumab. CDR3 sequence reads: CASSLTGGSQPQHF. In DNA, the CDR3 is TGCGCCAGCAGCCTCACAGGGGGCAGCCAGCCCCAGCATTTT.